Below, 18 T cell receptor beta chains from the same sample are listed, as sequenced in a study of shared clonotypes between healthy human individuals. Assay: immunoSEQ multiplex PCR; the TCRdb copy retains only in-frame clones and omits some. This table holds some 1.1 million clones, approximately 77% found once. Sequenced material: memory CD4+ T cells from PBMCs. Subset of the sample: CD45RA-negative fraction. Receptors were obtained from a man aged 18-30 years in good health. Some clones in this sample may be carry-over from other donors' samples.

The rearrangement links TRBV2 to TRBJ2-7; a possible D gene is TRBD1 (6 bases). In germline, CDR1 is SNHLY, CDR2 FYNNEI. Trimming took off 2 bases at V and 4 bases at J, with 18 bases between the two ends. This CDR3 region has 16 residues. In nucleotides, the CDR3 is TGTGCCAGCAGTGAAAGGTCCGGGACAACCGTATACGAGCAGTACTTC. Translated, it gives CASSERSGTTVYEQYF.

J is TRBJ1-1 and V is TRBV18, with D unclear. Trimming left V 2 bases short and J 3 bases short, with 13 bases between. CDR3 length: 15 amino acids. Germline V CDR1 and CDR2: KGHSH, LQKENI. CDR3 bases: TGTGCCAGCTCACCATCTATAGAGTGGGACACTGAAGCTTTCTTT. Encoded protein: CASSPSIEWDTEAFF.

V and J are TRBV28 and TRBJ2-2; D gene uncertain. Trimming shortened V by 5 bases and J by 0 bases, and 10 bases separated the two germline ends. From germline, CDR1 is MDHEN and CDR2 SYDVKM. The CDR3 covers 15 residues. This CDR3 reads CASSPSYANTGELFF. CDR3 sequence (DNA): TGTGCCAGCAGTCCCAGTTACGCGAACACCGGGGAGCTGTTTTTT.

This chain uses TRBV11-2 with TRBJ1-5; 7 positions agree with TRBD1. This CDR3 is built from 18 residues. The germline V gene encodes CDR1 SGHAT and CDR2 FQNNGV. V was pared by 7 bases and J by 2 bases, with 17 bases of the junction left unmatched. CDR3 loop: CASTTRQGCELGNQPQHF. DNA for the CDR3: TGTGCCAGCACCACCCGACAGGGATGTGAGTTGGGCAATCAGCCCCAGCATTTT.

On this clone: The same CDR3 also results from other DNA sequences found in this sample. J is TRBJ2-7 and V is TRBV28; TRBD2 is a possible D gene (5 bases). CDR3 length: 12 residues. Germline-derived CDR1 and CDR2 are MDHEN and SYDVKM. Trimming pared 3 bases from V and 4 bases from J, leaving 7 bases between. The CDR3 region has the DNA TGTGCCAGCAGTTTCCGGACTTACGAGCAGTACTTC. Translation: CASSFRTYEQYF.

The V and J genes are TRBV9 and TRBJ2-7, with no clear D. Germline CDR1 and CDR2: SGDLS and YYNGEE. Trimming stripped 2 bases from V and 7 bases from J, with 10 bases between. CDR3 length equals 12 residues. CDR3 bases: TGTGCCAGCAGCGTCCTGGACGGGGAGCAGTACTTC. Translated: CASSVLDGEQYF. Looking up the rest from reference TRBV9 and TRBJ2-7 gives the full variable domain: DSGVTQTPKHLITATGQRVTLRCSPRSGDLSVYWYQQSLDQGLQFLIQYYNGEERAKGNILERFSAQQFPDLHSELNLSSLELGDSALYFCASSVLDGEQYFGPGTRLTVT.

The J gene is TRBJ2-3, the V gene TRBV9, with a tentative D call TRBD2 (5 bases). The germline V gene has CDR1 SGDLS and CDR2 YYNGEE. V dropped 2 bases and J dropped 4 bases, with 11 bases sitting between them. The CDR3 totals 14 residues. CDR3 in DNA: TGTGCCAGCAGCGTGACGACGGGATCAGATACGCAGTATTTT. Protein sequence: CASSVTTGSDTQYF. The whole variable domain, remainder taken from reference TRBV9 and TRBJ2-3, is DSGVTQTPKHLITATGQRVTLRCSPRSGDLSVYWYQQSLDQGLQFLIQYYNGEERAKGNILERFSAQQFPDLHSELNLSSLELGDSALYFCASSVTTGSDTQYFGPGTRLTVL.

The V and J genes are TRBV11-2 and TRBJ2-2, with 11 bases identical to TRBD2. Trimming at V came to 4 bases and at J to 1 base, leaving 8 bases not matched to a gene. This CDR3 is built from 18 residues. Germline V gene lookup returns CDR1 SGHAT and CDR2 FQNNGV. The CDR3 region is CASSSRAGTSGNTGELFF. CDR3 sequence (DNA): TGTGCCAGCAGCTCTAGGGCCGGGACTAGCGGGAACACCGGGGAGCTGTTTTTT.

Comments on this clone: This CDR3 is also generated by other DNA sequences in the sample. The rearrangement uses TRBV9 and TRBJ2-7; TRBD1 matches at 7 bases. The CDR3 spans 14 residues. V lost 4 bases to trimming and J lost 2 bases; unmatched junction nucleotides: 6. Germline CDR1 is SGDLS and CDR2 is YYNGEE. CDR3 sequence (DNA): TGTGCCAGCAGCCCGACAGGGACCACCTACGAGCAGTACTTC. Its translation is CASSPTGTTYEQYF.

As regards this clone: Other DNA sequences in the same sample also yield this CDR3. V is TRBV11-3 and J is TRBJ2-2; D may be TRBD1 or TRBD2 (5 bases each). The V gene lost 0 bases and the J gene lost 0 bases, with 8 bases spanning the gap. CDR3 size: 16 residues. Germline assignment: CDR1 SGHNT and CDR2 YENEEA. DNA of the CDR3: TGTGCCAGCAGCTTAGATGGGGGATCGAACACCGGGGAGCTGTTTTTT. Encoded protein: CASSLDGGSNTGELFF.

V is TRBV11-1 and J is TRBJ2-6, with no clear D. This CDR3 has 14 residues. Deletions cut 6 bases from V and 3 bases from J, with 9 bases between. Germline CDR1 SGHAT, CDR2 FQDESV (reference sequence). The CDR3 region has the DNA TGTGCCAGCAGTGCGTCAAGTGGGGCCAACGTCCTGACTTTC. Residues: CASSASSGANVLTF.

The chain employs TRBV7-2 and TRBJ1-2, with D uncertain. Germline loops: CDR1 SGHTA, CDR2 FQGNSA. The V gene lost 0 bases and the J gene lost 7 bases, with 9 bases spanning the gap. This CDR3 region has 13 residues. As DNA, the CDR3 is TGTGCCAGCAGCTTAGCGTATATTGGTGGCTACACCTTC. It translates to CASSLAYIGGYTF.

This sequence joins TRBV5-1 and TRBJ2-1, with TRBD2 identical over 7 bases. The V gene end was trimmed by 5 bases and the J gene end by 3 bases; junction bases not matched to a gene: 11. Per the germline V gene, CDR1 is SGHRS and CDR2 is YFSETQ. The CDR3 is made up of 16 amino acids. In nucleotides, the CDR3 is TGCGCCAGCAGGGGGGGGACCCCCCTTAGCTACAATGAGCAGTTCTTC. This translates into CASRGGTPLSYNEQFF.

Details on this clone: The same CDR3 is also encoded by other DNA sequences in this sample. The chain recombines TRBV6-5 with TRBJ2-7; 8 bases match TRBD2. Germline V gene lookup returns CDR1 MNHEY and CDR2 SVGAGI. V shed 6 bases and J 3 bases; nucleotides not matched to a gene: 4. The CDR3 covers 13 residues. CDR3 sequence: CASRASGSYEQYF. For the CDR3, the DNA is TGTGCCAGCAGGGCCAGCGGGAGCTACGAGCAGTACTTC.

This chain joins TRBV5-1 and TRBJ2-2, with 7 positions matching TRBD1. CDR1 and CDR2 (germline): SGHRS, YFSETQ. Trimming took 4 bases from V and 5 from J; bases not matched to a gene: 8. This CDR3 region has 15 residues. The CDR3 loop is CASSRATGWTGELFF. CDR3 in DNA: TGCGCCAGCAGCCGGGCGACAGGGTGGACCGGGGAGCTGTTTTTT.

This rearrangement joins TRBV5-1 to TRBJ2-3; 8 nucleotides align to TRBD2. This CDR3 has 20 amino acids. J lost 1 base, V lost 3 bases, and 19 bases had no gene match. CDR1 and CDR2 (germline): SGHRS, YFSETQ. The CDR3 loop is CASSSPRPGTREGRTDTQYF. The CDR3 DNA sequence: TGCGCCAGCAGCTCACCCCGCCCCGGGACTAGGGAGGGTCGCACAGATACGCAGTATTTT.

Details on this clone: Other DNA sequences in the same sample also yield this CDR3. The genes are TRBV5-6 and TRBJ1-1, with D unresolved. CDR3 length: 13 amino acids. Trimming took 2 bases from V and 4 from J, leaving 9 bases between them. Germline CDR1 SGHDT, CDR2 YYEEEE. CDR3 bases: TGTGCCAGCAGCTTAGGGCGCGGCACTGAAGCTTTCTTT. As protein: CASSLGRGTEAFF.

The chain employs TRBV4-1 and TRBJ2-2; the match to TRBD2 covers 10 bases. The germline gives CDR1 MGHRA, CDR2 YSYEKL. With V trimmed by 4 bases and J by 1 base, 3 bases remained unmatched. This CDR3 has 16 amino acids. The CDR3 nucleotides read TGCGCCAGCAGCCTCGGACTAGCGGTGAACACCGGGGAGCTGTTTTTT. It yields the protein CASSLGLAVNTGELFF.